This paragraph reports one T cell receptor beta chain. There are many counts of this clonotype. There is no known antigen for this receptor. No much larger clone is present one base from it, and per-base qualities are unavailable. For unsorted PBMC libraries, 2 million PBMCs were used after storage in RNAlater at -80 degrees C until RNA extraction. Multiple sclerosis patients were enrolled in a US clinical protocol under which disease progression was evaluated by magnetic resonance imaging. Peripheral blood was subjected to Ficoll-Hypaque density gradient centrifugation to isolate PBMCs, which were then cryopreserved in liquid nitrogen. cDNA was synthesized by template-switch 5'RACE using a primer carrying a 10-nucleotide random unique molecular identifier by which each TCR transcript was tagged. Every sequencing run covered 15-18 subjects and yielded more than 200 million TCR-beta sequences. The RNeasy kit was used to extract total RNA. Using the KAPA Real-time Library Amplification kit, TCR-beta VDJ regions were amplified with primers for the TCR constant region and the 5'RACE anchor. A first PCR added sample indexes and Illumina adaptors, after which a second PCR increased the library yield. The roughly 650 bp TCR product was size-selected on a 2% E-gel SizeSelection system after Ampure bead purification. Before pooling, libraries had their quality checked on a Bioanalyzer, their concentration measured with Qubit, and their quantity determined with the Kapa Library Quantification kit. Libraries were sequenced paired-end 2 x 150 bp on an Illumina HiSeq 2500. To increase sequence diversity, about 25-31% phiX was spiked into each library pool. The authors' analysis ran thus. Quality-filtered reads were processed with the UMI-based MiGEC pipeline, and over 75% of raw TCR sequences were removed by the MiGEC pipeline during error correction. VDJ genes were aligned to IMGT germline references, and clonotypes were defined by unique CDR3 amino acid sequence plus V-J genes. Clonal expansion, Shannon diversity, and CDR3 relatedness (CalcPairwiseDistances, ClusterSamples) were evaluated with VDJtools, and phylogenetic trees were built with CLCbio workbench. A clone was classed as expanded if it had 8 or more unique UMIs, a cutoff based on coefficient-of-variation modelling across technical triplicates. TCRdb trimmed the raw reads at Q25, called clones with MiXCR and kept productive beta chains. All rows with the same CDR3 protein become a single entry with the most common DNA and genes. These V and J calls originate from TCRdb's pipeline instead of the authors' own analysis. The sample table contains 110,000 or so distinct CDR3 sequences; only one count was recorded for 3.2% of them. 1.3% of the sample goes to the ten largest clones.

This record belongs to a study of neurological immune-mediated disorders (dated by TCRdb to the late 2010s). Describing the broader study: Among the roughly 34 multiple sclerosis patients, relapsing-remitting MS was present in approximately 31 and secondary progressive MS was present in 3. The roughly 100 TCR-beta libraries included longitudinal samples, technical triplicates and paired sorted CD4+ and CD8+ T-cell subsets alongside PBMC samples. Using UMI-based sequencing, the study compared peripheral blood TCR-beta repertoires from patients with HTLV-I-associated myelopathy (HAM/TSP), patients with multiple sclerosis, and healthy controls. The cohort comprised 68 subjects: some 15 HAM/TSP patients, 35 or so multiple sclerosis patients and about 20 healthy controls.

General findings and caveats noted by the study authors: In phylogenetic analysis, the repertoires of 18 of 34 MS patients grouped into a cluster of related CDR3 sequences, which suggests a possible signature at the repertoire level. The MS cluster showed no association with clinical or MRI features, and the authors stated that larger cohorts are needed. Expanded clones from different subjects shared no identical CDR3 amino acid sequences, which suggests that TCR-beta repertoires were private in all groups. TCR clonal expansion was greatest in HAM/TSP patients and smallest in MS patients, who ranked below even healthy controls.

The sequence came from a woman aged 25 to 39 with multiple sclerosis. Sequencing was performed on PBMCs.

The base sequence is TGTGCCAGCAGCTCCAGACTAGCGGAGAACACCGGGGAGCTGTTTTTT. This translates into CASSSRLAENTGELFF. The chain joins TRBV7-6 to TRBJ2-2, with 9 central nucleotides matching TRBD2. Trimming leaves V shorter by 4 bases and J shorter by 1 base, with the junction holding 4 bases beyond the gene matches. The CDR3 runs 16 amino acids, cysteine and phenylalanine included. CDR3 DNA is the only sequence kept; it has 48 bases, read in frame from the first base. The germline V gene specifies SGHVS as CDR1 and FNYEAQ as CDR2.